This paragraph covers one T cell receptor (beta chain) sequence. The sample is drawn from a study of blood T cell repertoires in COVID-19. Study information: COVID-19 samples from acute and convalescent phases originated in the United States, Italy and Spain. PBMCs, B-cell-depleted T cells, or T cells provided the cDNA or gDNA that made up the material.

As handled by the study authors: Scientists estimated how many nucleated cells there were by amplifying reference gene primers. Assay used: immunoSEQ multiplex PCR; TCRdb lists only in-frame clones, some missing. The V and J calls and the clone size are those of that table, but D and trimming were determined from the DNA. This sample yields 75,000 to 100,000 clones, of which about 85% are seen a single time; approximately 5% belongs to the top ten. The specimen sequenced was peripheral blood. This clonotype originated in a man between 65 and 79 years old with acute or convalescent COVID-19.

The CDR3 here is CASRQVVTEAFF. DNA of the CDR3: TGTGCCAGCAGGCAGGTTGTCACTGAAGCTTTCTTT. The V gene is TRBV6-5, the J gene TRBJ1-1; D ambiguous. Per germline, CDR1 MNHEY and CDR2 SVGAGI. Trimming shortened V by 6 bases and J by 4 bases, and 9 bases separated the two germline ends. The CDR3 has 12 residues.